The source of this T cell receptor beta chain is a study of cytomegalovirus exposure and HLA in healthy donors. Study conclusions and caveats: V- and J-gene trimming of TCR beta was linked (in a later analysis) to a missense DCLRE1C variant. Excluded: some indistinguishable V segments such as TRBV6-2 and TRBV6-3. Based on reports, TCR beta sequences accurately predicted HLA-A and HLA-B alleles for most subjects. Sequencing depth across donors, presence/absence analyses assumed, was roughly uniform.

Comments on this clone: Its antigen is undetermined. The junction departs from the called germline gene at one end, perhaps through a read error.

The germline V gene encodes CDR1 SSHAT and CDR2 FNYEAQ (reference sequence). The CDR3 is made up of 14 amino acids. The PCR made use of 60 Vbeta and 13 Jbeta primers. Using immunoSEQ multiplex PCR, the repertoire was profiled, and TCRdb retains in-frame clones only, with some absent. Of about 180,000 clones listed, 77% were seen once; the top ten hold about 1.5%. J is TRBJ2-5 and V is TRBV7-7, with D perhaps matching TRBD2 (5 bases). The receptor was derived from a young man in good health and CMV-seronegative. Sequencing input: PBMCs. For the CDR3, the DNA is TGTGCTAGCAGCTTAGGCCTAGCCTCGGAGACCCAGTACTTC. Its protein product is CASSLGLASETQYF.